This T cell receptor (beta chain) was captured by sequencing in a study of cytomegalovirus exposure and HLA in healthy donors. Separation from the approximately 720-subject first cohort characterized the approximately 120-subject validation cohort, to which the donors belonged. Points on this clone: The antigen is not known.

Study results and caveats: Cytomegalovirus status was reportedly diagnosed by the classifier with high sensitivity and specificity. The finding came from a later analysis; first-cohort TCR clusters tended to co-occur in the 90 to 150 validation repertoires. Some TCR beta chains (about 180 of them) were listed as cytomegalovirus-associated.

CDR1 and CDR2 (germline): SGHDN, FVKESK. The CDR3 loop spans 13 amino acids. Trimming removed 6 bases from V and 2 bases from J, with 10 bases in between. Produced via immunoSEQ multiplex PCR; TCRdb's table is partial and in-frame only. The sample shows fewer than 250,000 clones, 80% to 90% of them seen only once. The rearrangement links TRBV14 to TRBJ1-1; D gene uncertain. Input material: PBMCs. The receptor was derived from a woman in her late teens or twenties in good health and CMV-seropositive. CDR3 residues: CASSRQLNTEAFF. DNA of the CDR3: TGTGCCAGCAGTCGTCAACTCAACACTGAAGCTTTCTTT.